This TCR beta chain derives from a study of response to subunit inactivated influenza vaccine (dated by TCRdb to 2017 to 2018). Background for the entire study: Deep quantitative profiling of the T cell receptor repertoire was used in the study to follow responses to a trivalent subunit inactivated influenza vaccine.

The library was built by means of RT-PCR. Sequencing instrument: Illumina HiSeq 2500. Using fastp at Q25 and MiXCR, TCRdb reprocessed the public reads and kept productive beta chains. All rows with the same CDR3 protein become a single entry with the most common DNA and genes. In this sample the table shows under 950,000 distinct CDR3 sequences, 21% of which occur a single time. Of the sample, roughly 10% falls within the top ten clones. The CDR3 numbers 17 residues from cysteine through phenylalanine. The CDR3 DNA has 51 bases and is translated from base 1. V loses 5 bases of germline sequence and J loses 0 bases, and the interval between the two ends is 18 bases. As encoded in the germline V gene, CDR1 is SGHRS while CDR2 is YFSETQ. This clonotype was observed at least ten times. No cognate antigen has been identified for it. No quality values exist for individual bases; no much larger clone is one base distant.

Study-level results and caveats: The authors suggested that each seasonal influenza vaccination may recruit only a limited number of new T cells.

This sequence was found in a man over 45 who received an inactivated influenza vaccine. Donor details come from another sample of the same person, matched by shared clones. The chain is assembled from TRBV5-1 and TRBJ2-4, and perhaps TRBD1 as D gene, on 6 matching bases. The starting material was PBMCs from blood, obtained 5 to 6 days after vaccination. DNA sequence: TGCGCCAGCAGACCGGGACAAATGGGAGTAGCCAAAAACATTCAGTACTTC. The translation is CASRPGQMGVAKNIQYF.